These 12 T cell receptor beta chains came from one sample sequenced in a study of CD8+ T cells in alopecia areata. Treatment specified: oral pan-JAK inhibitor, 5-10 mg twice daily. Following extraction, RNA underwent reverse transcription to cDNA, which served as the sequencing template. Only in-frame clones appear in the TCRdb table, and some are missing; sequencing was by immunoSEQ multiplex PCR. The sample yields over 100,000 clones, approximately 54% seen once. The sequences come from CD8+ T cells sorted from blood, collected at week 24, from a patient treated with tofacitinib. The receptor source for this set is a human donor with alopecia areata.

This clone has a handful of counts. V gene TRBV7-6 combines with J gene TRBJ2-7; D gene uncertain. The CDR3 sequence is 13 residues long. The V and J ends lost 8 bases and 3 bases respectively, with 14 bases between them. CDR1 is SGHVS, CDR2 FNYEAQ, per germline. Here the CDR3 reads CASSQSESYEQYF. DNA for the CDR3: TGTGCCAGCTCTCAATCGGAGAGCTACGAGCAGTACTTC. Drawing the rest from reference TRBV7-6 and TRBJ2-7, the complete variable domain is GAGVSQSPRYKVTKRGQDVALRCDPISGHVSLYWYRQALGQGPEFLTYFNYEAQQDKSGLPNDRFSAERPEGSISTLTIQRTEQRDSAMYRCASSQSESYEQYFGPGTRLTVT.

This clone was counted between two and nine times. V usage is TRBV23-1 and J usage is TRBJ2-1; a weak D match, TRBD2 (5 bases). TRBV23-1 is labeled an ORF, and its function is uncertain. This CDR3 has 16 residues. Trimming cost V 0 bases and J 2 bases, with 11 bases left between them. CDR3 in DNA: TGCGCCAGCAGTCAATCTAGCGCGACGCCCTACAATGAGCAGTTCTTC. Amino acid sequence: CASSQSSATPYNEQFF.

The chain links TRBV30 to TRBJ2-5, with 7 bases that match TRBD1. Per germline, CDR1 GTSNPN and CDR2 SVGIG (reference sequence). After removal of 3 bases from V and 1 base from J, the junction contained 2 bases not matched to a gene. The CDR3 spans 13 residues. The CDR3 sequence is CAWSTGVQETQYF. DNA for the CDR3: TGTGCCTGGAGCACAGGGGTCCAAGAGACCCAGTACTTC.

This clone was observed a few times. The V call is TRBV7-9, the J call TRBJ2-7, with no clear D. Germline-derived CDR1 and CDR2 are SEHNR and FQNEAQ (reference sequence). This CDR3 is 13 amino acids long. Trimming left V 3 bases short and J 6 bases short, with 12 bases between. Written as DNA, the CDR3 is TGTGCCAGCAGCTTGTCTAGTGGGGTCGAGCAGTACTTC. Translating it yields CASSLSSGVEQYF. The variable domain in full, completed from reference TRBV7-9 and TRBJ2-7, reads DTGVSQNPRHKITKRGQNVTFRCDPISEHNRLYWYRQTLGQGPEFLTYFQNEAQLEKSRLLSDRFSAERPKGSFSTLEIQRTEQGDSAMYLCASSLSSGVEQYFGPGTRLTVT.

In this sample, this clone turned up a few times. This chain uses TRBV27 with TRBJ1-2, with 10 bases identical to TRBD1. Per germline, CDR1 MNHEY and CDR2 SMNVEV (reference sequence). Trimming removed 3 bases from V and 2 bases from J; junction bases left unmatched: 9. The CDR3 is made up of 17 amino acids. The CDR3 here is CASSFLTGGGSNYGYTF. DNA of the CDR3: TGTGCCAGCAGTTTCCTGACAGGGGGCGGTTCGAACTATGGCTACACCTTC.

This clone was observed a handful of times. V and J are TRBV7-9 and TRBJ2-7, with D possibly TRBD1 on 6 matching bases. The ends were cut back, 6 bases at V and 3 bases at J, with 15 bases in the middle. The CDR3 has 14 amino acids. Germline values: CDR1 SEHNR, CDR2 FQNEAQ (reference sequence). In DNA form, the CDR3 reads TGTGCCAGCAGTTTATCCACAGGGTTCTACGAGCAGTACTTC. Translation gives CASSLSTGFYEQYF. Variable domain in full (rest from reference TRBV7-9 and TRBJ2-7): DTGVSQNPRHKITKRGQNVTFRCDPISEHNRLYWYRQTLGQGPEFLTYFQNEAQLEKSRLLSDRFSAERPKGSFSTLEIQRTEQGDSAMYLCASSLSTGFYEQYFGPGTRLTVT.

This clone was counted only a few times. The V gene is TRBV29-1, the J gene TRBJ2-3, with a tentative D call TRBD2 (5 bases). CDR3 length: 17 residues. Trimming stripped 0 bases from V and 4 bases from J, with 20 bases between. Germline loops: CDR1 SQVTM, CDR2 ANQGSEA. The CDR3 reads CSVEDTDRGVGADTQYF. As DNA, the CDR3 is TGCAGCGTTGAAGATACGGACCGGGGAGTGGGCGCAGATACGCAGTATTTT.

The chain combines TRBV25-1 with TRBJ2-5; D ambiguous. Trimming shortened V by 1 base and J by 4 bases, and 7 bases separated the two germline ends. This CDR3 has 13 residues. Germline CDR1 is MGHDK and CDR2 is SYGVNS. Here the CDR3 DNA reads TGTGCCAGCAGTGAATCAGAGCTAGAGACCCAGTACTTC. This codes for CASSESELETQYF. Drawing the rest from reference TRBV25-1 and TRBJ2-5, the complete variable domain is EADIYQTPRYLVIGTGKKITLECSQTMGHDKMYWYQQDPGMELHLIHYSYGVNSTEKGDLSSESTVSRIRTEHFPLTLESARPSHTSQYLCASSESELETQYFGPGTRLLVL.

V usage is TRBV5-6 and J usage is TRBJ2-3, with D perhaps matching TRBD1 (6 bases). The V end lost 5 bases, the J end lost 0 bases, and 22 bases lay between the germline ends. Looked up from germline, CDR1 is SGHDT and CDR2 is YYEEEE. The CDR3 loop spans 18 amino acids. The CDR3 here is CASSFSSGWGRSTDTQYF. The CDR3 DNA sequence: TGTGCCAGCAGTTTCTCCTCCGGTTGGGGGCGGAGCACAGATACGCAGTATTTT.

This clone turned up a few times. The V call is TRBV12-5, the J call TRBJ1-1; no definite D call. The length of the CDR3 is 13 residues. V was trimmed by 1 base and J by 4 bases, leaving 7 bases between them. In germline, CDR1 is LGHNT, CDR2 FRNRAP. The CDR3 DNA sequence: TGTGCTAGTGGTTTGGATTTCGTCACTGAAGCTTTCTTT. The encoded protein is CASGLDFVTEAFF.

The chain recombines TRBV19 with TRBJ2-1; 9 nucleotides align to TRBD1. CDR1 and CDR2 (germline): LNHDA, SQIVND (reference sequence). The CDR3 has 16 amino acids. With V trimmed by 4 bases and J by 1 base, 5 bases remained unmatched. The CDR3 is CASSKTGGSSYNEQFF. CDR3 DNA sequence: TGTGCCAGTAGTAAGACAGGGGGATCTTCCTACAATGAGCAGTTCTTC.

The V and J genes are TRBV15 and TRBJ2-3, with D unresolved. In germline, CDR1 is LNHNV, CDR2 YYDKDF (reference sequence). V was cut by 0 bases and J by 4 bases, with 5 bases left in between. The CDR3 spans 13 residues. The DNA of the CDR3 is TGTGCCACCAGCAGAGATCTGGCAGATACGCAGTATTTT. This sequence encodes CATSRDLADTQYF.